What follows is one TCR beta chain and its context. This sample is drawn from a study of shared clonotypes between healthy human individuals. CD8 cells classed as naive were CD45RO-negative and positively selected for CCR7, excluding terminally differentiated effector memory CD45RA+ cells. CDR1 MNHNS and CDR2 SASEGT come from the germline V gene. The V end was cut by 10 bases, the J end by 3 bases, with 16 bases between. The CDR3 length is 13 residues. This table comes from immunoSEQ multiplex PCR, and its TCRdb copy is limited to in-frame clones, with some not included. There are about 2.1 million clones in the sample; more than 85% occur only once, and about 1.5% lies in the top ten.

The chain carries TRBV6-1 and TRBJ2-7; no clear D. The specimen sequenced was naive CD8+ T cells from PBMCs. The receptor was derived from a man aged 18-30 years in good health. Some clones in this sample may be carry-over from other donors' samples. The CDR3 reads CATYGSSGYEQYF. The CDR3 DNA reads TGTGCCACCTACGGGTCCTCGGGCTACGAGCAGTACTTC.